This TCR beta chain derives from a study of CD8 T cells in ankylosing spondylitis. Study outcomes and limitations: As reported, disease-linked clones showed significant enrichment in matched ankylosing spondylitis synovial fluid. A motif in TCR beta, a set of eight highly homologous variants, appeared characteristic of ankylosing spondylitis blood. Disease-linked clones bore a CD8+ phenotype, appearing relatively rarely in peripheral blood.

The CDR3 runs 14 residues. CDR1 is SGHTA and CDR2 is FQGNSA in the germline V gene. V was clipped by 1 base and J by 8 bases, with 14 bases between them. Of note for this clonotype: What it binds is not known.

The authors made TCR beta libraries by quantitative 5'-RACE with molecular barcodes. TCRdb recomputed calls from the 5' RACE reads with MiXCR, one row per CDR3 protein. The sample carries about 750,000 distinct CDR3 sequences, around 20% recorded once. The chain joins TRBV7-2 to TRBJ1-2, with D maybe TRBD1 (5 bases). The sample comprised blood, either unsorted or a sorted T cell fraction (not recorded which). The receptor comes from a male donor with ankylosing spondylitis. CDR3 sequence (DNA): TGTGCCAGCAGCTTAGAGGGTTCAGGGATAGGCTACACCTTC. This codes for CASSLEGSGIGYTF.